This TCR beta chain was sequenced during a study of blood T cell repertoires in COVID-19. Study at large: Acute and convalescent COVID-19 samples came from the United States, Italy and Spain. PBMCs, B-cell-depleted T cells, or T cells provided the cDNA or gDNA that made up the material.

Original processing methods: It was from reference gene primer amplification that nucleated cell counts were estimated. Profiling relied on immunoSEQ multiplex PCR, and the TCRdb table lists in-frame clones only, not all of them. D and trimming come from the DNA, and the V and J calls and clone size come from that table. The sample has 21,000 or so clones, 85% to 90% seen once. The TCR sequence derives from a man aged 50 or older with active COVID-19. Sequencing was carried out using peripheral blood.

In DNA form, the CDR3 reads TGTGCCAGCAGCTTACGAGGAACAGGGGGATTTGGCTACACCTTC. Its translation is CASSLRGTGGFGYTF. This sequence joins TRBV7-3 and TRBJ1-2, with 8 bases fitting TRBD1. In germline, CDR1 is SGHTA, CDR2 FQGTGA. The CDR3 contains 15 residues. Trimming removed 2 bases from V and 7 bases from J; junction bases left unmatched: 9.